Following are 3 T cell receptor beta chains from one sample sequenced in a study of cytomegalovirus exposure and HLA in healthy donors. The PCR ran on 60 Vbeta and 13 Jbeta primers. The assay was immunoSEQ multiplex PCR, and TCRdb's table has in-frame clones only and misses some. The sample records roughly 140,000 clones, about four fifths being singletons. Sequencing was carried out using PBMCs. The receptors were sampled from a man aged 35-49 years in good health and CMV-seronegative.

This clone has just a few counts. The chain links TRBV5-1 to TRBJ1-2, with 7 bases aligning to TRBD1. CDR3 length: 14 amino acids. V shed 2 bases, J shed 4 bases, and the junction held 5 bases outside the gene matches. Germline CDR1 reads SGHRS; CDR2 reads YFSETQ. CDR3 in amino acids: CASSLQQGFYGYTF. CDR3 DNA sequence: TGCGCCAGCAGCTTACAACAGGGGTTCTATGGCTACACCTTC.

The J gene is TRBJ2-1, the V gene TRBV9; 9 bases match TRBD1. J lost 8 bases, V lost 5 bases, and 5 bases had no gene match. The CDR3 totals 13 residues. Germline CDR1 and CDR2: SGDLS and YYNGEE. The CDR3 region is CASSGTGIHEQFF. CDR3 in DNA: TGTGCCAGCAGTGGGACAGGGATCCATGAGCAGTTCTTC.

Remarks on this clone: Within the sample, other DNA sequences also encode this same CDR3. The J gene is TRBJ1-1, the V gene TRBV28, with TRBD1 matching 9 bases. The CDR3 is made up of 14 amino acids. After removal of 5 bases from V and 4 bases from J, the junction contained 5 bases not matched to a gene. Germline loops: CDR1 MDHEN, CDR2 SYDVKM. The CDR3 sequence is CASSTGGAPTEAFF. The CDR3 DNA follows: TGTGCCAGCAGTACAGGGGGCGCCCCCACTGAAGCTTTCTTT.